This TCR beta chain was observed in a study of blood T cells in healthy people across ages. Study results and caveats: The unsorted PBMCs prevented any conclusive comparison of naive versus antigen-experienced cells.

On this clonotype: What it binds is not known.

Germline lookup yields CDR1 LGHDT and CDR2 YNNKEL (reference sequence). The CDR3 covers 14 residues. Trimming removed 3 bases at V and 2 bases at J, with 10 bases between. Alongside a J-beta primer mix, a sample-barcoded 5' primer served in a second PCR lasting roughly 7 to 12 cycles. One entry per CDR3 protein, called by TCRdb with MiXCR from the 5' RACE reads. Among about 2 million distinct CDR3 sequences, around half were seen once, and the ten largest hold about 2.1%. Sequences were obtained from blood. The chain joins TRBV3-1 to TRBJ1-2; possible D gene TRBD1, 5 bases. The sequence was obtained from a woman aged 40 to 50 in good health. CDR3 amino acids: CASSHRRGNYGYTF. In DNA form, the CDR3 reads TGTGCCAGCAGCCATCGGCGGGGGAACTATGGCTACACCTTC.